This TCR beta chain appears in the sequencing data of a study of CD8+ T cells in alopecia areata. Findings of the study overall: In patients, TCRs were shared less clearly than in mice, and HLA may possibly be involved. Compared with normal scalp, lesional scalp had higher clonality and more expanded CD8+ clones. Scalp sequencing also captures normal skin's resident alphabeta T cells.

Following RNA extraction, reverse transcription yielded cDNA that acted as the sequencing template. The repertoire was sequenced with immunoSEQ multiplex PCR; TCRdb's copy has only in-frame clones and lacks some. There are a few hundred thousand clones in the sample; just over 55% occur only once, and 4.9% lies in the top ten. This clone has only a few counts. Its antigen is still unknown. Separation by sorting yielded CD4+ and CD8+ T cells from PBMCs. The CDR3 extends over 11 amino acids. The J segment lost 8 bases and the V segment lost 8 bases, leaving 4 bases of the junction unmatched. Germline V gene lookup returns CDR1 MNHNS and CDR2 SASEGT.

The receptor was isolated from a human donor in good health. V and J are TRBV6-1 and TRBJ1-1; 8 positions agree with TRBD1. Sequencing was done on a sample of CD8+ T cells sorted from blood. CDR3 DNA sequence: TGTGCCAGCGCCTGGACAGGGGAAGCTTTCTTT. Translated: CASAWTGEAFF.